What follows describes a single T cell receptor (beta chain). TCRs were sequenced from a few patients responding to pembrolizumab. The table came from immunoSEQ multiplex PCR; TCRdb's copy has only in-frame clones and leaves some out. This sample has some 120,000 clones, with 86% found just once. The sample is drawn from a study of PD-1 blockade in mismatch repair-deficient tumors. From germline, CDR1 is SGHRS and CDR2 YFSETQ. The CDR3 has 16 residues. V was clipped by 3 bases and J by 0 bases; unmatched bases: 8. This rearrangement joins TRBV5-1 to TRBJ1-1; 7 bases line up with TRBD1. The TCR originated in an adult with mismatch repair-deficient cancer. Sample: peripheral blood, taken 44 weeks after starting pembrolizumab. CDR3 sequence (DNA): TGCGCCAGCAGCTGGGGTTACAGGGGTATGAACACTGAAGCTTTCTTT. Protein sequence: CASSWGYRGMNTEAFF.